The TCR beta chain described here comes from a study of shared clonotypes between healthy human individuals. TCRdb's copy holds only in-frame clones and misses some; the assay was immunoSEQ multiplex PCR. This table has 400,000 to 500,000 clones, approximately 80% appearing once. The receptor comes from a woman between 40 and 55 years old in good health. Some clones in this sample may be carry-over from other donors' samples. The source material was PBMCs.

The CDR3 DNA reads as TGCGCCAGCAGCCAAGACCGGGAGATTAACGGGGAGCTGTTTTTT. Its translation is CASSQDREINGELFF. This chain uses TRBV4-3 with TRBJ2-2; TRBD2 is a possible D gene (6 bases). Per the germline V gene, CDR1 is LGHNA and CDR2 is YSLEER. This CDR3 is built from 15 residues. V was cut by 0 bases and J by 7 bases, with 12 bases left in between.